The sequence of this TCR beta chain was determined in a study of T cell changes during pregnancy in multiple sclerosis. CDR3 length equals 14 residues. The junction had 3 bases not matched to a gene; V was cut back by 4 bases and J by 0 bases. Germline CDR1 is MDHEN and CDR2 is SYDVKM. Libraries were prepared by immunoSEQ multiplex PCR; TCRdb keeps only in-frame clonotypes and omits some of them. The table has roughly 86,000 clones, 92% seen once. This chain joins TRBV28 and TRBJ2-7, with 7 nucleotides matching TRBD1. The input for sequencing was peripheral blood, taken in the first trimester of pregnancy. This sequence was found in a female donor with multiple sclerosis, enrolled in a pregnancy study. CDR3 bases: TGTGCCAGCAGTTGGGGGACAGACTCCTACGAGCAGTACTTC. Translating it yields CASSWGTDSYEQYF.